This TCR beta chain emerged from a study of Tregs in tolerant kidney transplant recipients. Overall study context: Sorting of CD4+CD25+CD127- cells followed approximately three-day belatacept mixed lymphocyte reactions, sometimes with roughly 5-day graft donor restimulation. Recipient cells were told from donor cells by antibody staining. Study-wide points: No direct test of biological reproducibility was done here. The small number of patients limits these findings pending further validation.

A remark on this clone: Its target is not known. The germline gene is not matched at one end of the junction; a read error may be the cause.

CDR3 length: 13 amino acids. Per the germline V gene, CDR1 is SNHLY and CDR2 is FYNNEI. Clones were read by immunoSEQ multiplex PCR, and TCRdb kept only the in-frame ones, dropping some. This sample has under 45,000 clones, with roughly 95% found just once. Sequencing input: Tregs from blood cultured with allogeneic cells. The receptor comes from a human donor in good health. The gene calls are TRBV2 and TRBJ2-7; no clear D gene. The CDR3 DNA reads TGTGCCAGCAGCGAAGCGAACGAATGGGTGCAGTACTTC. Translating it yields CASSEANEWVQYF.